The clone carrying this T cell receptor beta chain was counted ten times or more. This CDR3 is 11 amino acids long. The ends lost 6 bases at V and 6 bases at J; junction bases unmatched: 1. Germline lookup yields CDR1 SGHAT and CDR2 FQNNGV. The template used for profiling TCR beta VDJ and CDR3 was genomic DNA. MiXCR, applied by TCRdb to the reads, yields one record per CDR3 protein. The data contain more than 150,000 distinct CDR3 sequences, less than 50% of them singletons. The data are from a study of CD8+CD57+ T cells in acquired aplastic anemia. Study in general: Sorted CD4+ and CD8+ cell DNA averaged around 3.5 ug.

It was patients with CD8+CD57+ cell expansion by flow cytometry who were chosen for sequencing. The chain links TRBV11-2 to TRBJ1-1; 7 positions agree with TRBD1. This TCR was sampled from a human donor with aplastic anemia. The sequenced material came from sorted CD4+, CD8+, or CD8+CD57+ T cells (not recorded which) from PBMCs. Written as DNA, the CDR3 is TGTGCCAGCAGGACAGGGCCTGAAGCTTTCTTT. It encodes CASRTGPEAFF.